The present TCR beta chain was sequenced within a study of cytomegalovirus exposure and HLA in healthy donors (dated by TCRdb to about 2017). In the study overall: In an earlier analysis of under 600 of the donors, 276 Gb of sequence data and 100 million or so unique TCR beta sequences from 150 million to 200 million T cells were reported. Typing coverage varied by locus: about 620-630 donors for A, B, C, DRB1 and DQB1; roughly 500 for DQA1; some 610 for DPA1; more than 450 for DPB1. A later analysis re-examined previously published TCR beta repertoires from over 500 donors and added high-resolution HLA genotyping to investigate patterns of TCR occurrence. To predict cytomegalovirus infection status, the study combined high-throughput TCR immunosequencing, statistical association of individual TCRs with disease status, and machine learning. An early release covering 550 to 700 HLA-typed donors comprised about 300 gigabases of sequencing data and around 80 million unique TCR sequences. Using immunosequencing, the study profiled T cell repertoires from about 620 subjects and related those repertoires to cytomegalovirus serostatus. Among the roughly 400 genotyped donors, around 81% belonged to the genetic ancestry cluster associated with self-reported Caucasian donors. Donor age, sex, ethnicity and CMV serostatus were compiled alongside the repertoire data. The study aimed to test whether cataloging public T cell receptors could reveal signatures of past pathogen exposure. A separate validation cohort of roughly 110 different subjects was used in addition to the approximately 640-subject first cohort. Every repertoire in the discovery cohort had been generated on one and the same sequencing platform. In an earlier analysis of around 540 of the donors, high-throughput TCR beta sequencing was used to judge whether each TCR beta V gene segment behaved as functional or pseudogenic. Among 350 to 400 genotyped donors of the cohort, an average of about 240,000 unique TCR beta nucleotide sequences were sequenced per donor, about a sixth of them non-productive. Several DR-DQ haplotypes were handled as single units for association and clustering because linkage in the cohort was strong. Both class I and class II loci were covered by HLA typing, at four-digit resolution. Genome-wide SNP genotypes for about three fifths of the roughly 670 donors were used in a later genetic analysis, which treated that subset as a discovery cohort. Rather than drawing on any new phenotypic data, the later analysis identified candidate immune exposures from TCR beta sequences and the way those sequences occurred across donors.

The protocol used for the library was the immunoSEQ multiplex PCR assay. The multiplex PCR relied on a mix of 60 forward primers for TCR Vbeta segments and 13 reverse primers for TCR Jbeta segments. A multiplex PCR assay on genomic DNA amplified the CDR3 region of rearranged TCR beta genes. The amplified TCR beta libraries were sequenced on the Illumina HiSeq System as 87-base-pair reads. The original pipeline was this. Across the roughly 600 repertoires, a later analysis counted tens of millions of unique TCR beta chains, some 11 million of which were shared by at least two donors. Raw reads were error-corrected and collapsed into unique sequences with a nearest-neighbor algorithm that merged closely related sequences to remove PCR and sequencing errors. To assign V, D and J gene segments, CDR3 sequences were aligned to IMGT reference sequences. For a sequence to be retained, a match of at least six nucleotides was required to both a V gene segment and a J gene segment. A rearrangement counted as productive if the CDR3 had no stop codons and remained in frame with V and J, and every other rearrangement counted as non-productive. CDR3 was defined by IMGT convention, running from the second conserved V-encoded cysteine to the conserved J-encoded phenylalanine. The earlier analysis of fewer than 750 of the donors excluded sequences that lacked an unambiguous match to a single V gene segment. An earlier analysis of a few hundred of the donors classified V segments as functional when productive rearrangements were above 56.7% and as segregating when the standard deviation between donors was above 5%. A statistical classification framework was developed to diagnose cytomegalovirus status using the catalog of TCR beta chain sequences. A later analysis assigned V and J genes by comparing TCR nucleotide sequences with IMGT/GENE-DB human TR gene sequences. Using the TCRdist pipeline, a later analysis assigned CDR3 sequences along with most-parsimonious VDJ recombination scenarios. A later analysis defined each TCR beta chain by its CDR3 amino acid sequence plus V-gene family, and excluded reads lacking a unique V-gene family. To address suspected cross-contamination and a sequencing artifact, a later analysis removed several hundred highly shared, low-generation-probability nucleotide sequences. A later analysis calculated a clonal expansion index for each public chain from normalized within-repertoire ranks of inferred template counts. Generation probabilities in a later analysis came from a VDJ recombination model fitted to out-of-frame rearrangements, and those results were checked against IGoR. In a later analysis, TCR-TCR, TCR-HLA and TCR-CMV co-occurrence was scored with hypergeometric tests, and a repertoire-size bias correction was applied to TCR pairs. In a later analysis, false discovery rates were estimated by permuting HLA or CMV assignments 20 times. In a later analysis, co-occurring TCRs were grouped with DBSCAN, and TCRdist sequence similarity was added when clustering was performed within HLA-allele-positive subsets. Co-occurrence clustering excluded repertoires with fewer than 30,000 or more than 120,000 public chains, plus five with anomalous nucleotide sharing. TCRdb holds this immuneACCESS table with in-frame rearrangements only. Some clones are missing; in checked studies, unresolved V genes explain under half, and the rest has no known cause. The DNA gave D and trimming, while V, J and clone size come from that table. The sample includes 150,000 to 200,000 clones, with around 78% observed a single time. Approximately 2.2% of the sample belongs to the ten largest clones.

In total, 500 to 700 healthy bone marrow donors made up the cohort. At the time of sampling, every cohort member was nominally healthy, though immune exposures that went unrecorded were likely present. The donor tested CMV seropositive, placing the donor among the approximately 310 seropositive members of the cohort. A peripheral blood sample was provided by each donor, and peripheral blood mononuclear cells were used for TCR beta sequencing. Genomic DNA extraction from the blood cell samples was performed with the Qiagen DNeasy Blood Extraction Kit. Results and caveats for the whole study, not just this receptor: In a later genetic analysis, a missense DCLRE1C variant was associated with V-gene and J-gene trimming of TCR beta chains, and the association was replicated in an independent cohort. At a false discovery rate of 0.05, a later analysis linked fewer than 20,000 TCR beta sequences to specific HLA alleles. The classifier was reported to diagnose cytomegalovirus status with high specificity and sensitivity in both the original cohort and the validation cohort. Because counts were too low, roughly 16 rarely observed V segments, including chromosome 9 orphons, were left out of the earlier analysis of 587 of the donors. Most TCR sequences were seen in very few donors, while some public TCRs were found in many individuals. This cohort had only TCR beta chains sequenced, and the lack of alpha or paired-chain data limited which features could be detected. A later analysis found that HLA-associated TCR beta chains were more clonally expanded and had lower generation probabilities than equally common non-associated chains. A cluster of highly shared sequence variants was judged likely to be a technical artifact of the sequencing pipeline. Broadly in line with IMGT annotations, most TCR beta V segments showed up in productive rearrangements about 90% or about 30% of the time in an earlier analysis of about 500 of the donors. In vitro tests confirmed that a few of the cytomegalovirus-associated TCR beta chains recognize cytomegalovirus antigens. When HLA alleles, especially DR and DQ, strongly co-occurred, attributing TCR associations to individual alleles was difficult. According to a later genetic analysis, donors in an Asian-associated ancestry cluster had fewer N-insertions in productive TCRs than the approximately 670-donor mean. Correlated functional status among segregating V segments might be attributable to linkage disequilibrium, but an unknown experimental factor could not be ruled out. A later analysis found that most CMV-associated TCR beta chains appeared HLA-restricted, with HLA associations seemingly driven largely by CMV exposure. According to a later analysis, TCR association rates differed among HLA loci, with DRB1 alleles showing the most associated TCRs and HLA-C alleles showing the fewest. Several of the top co-occurrence clusters appeared to be linked to parvovirus B19, influenza, CMV and Epstein-Barr virus, according to a later analysis. Sequencing depth was assumed to be roughly uniform across donors in the presence/absence analyses, though that assumption may not hold. In the study, roughly 160 TCR beta chains were listed as associated with cytomegalovirus. Because HLA typing was unavailable for some donors at each locus, only the typed subset was used in association tests. CMV serostatus was the only immune exposure information available for the cohort. The authors suggested that the approach could potentially be extended to other disease states and immunological phenotypes. A further reported finding was that TCR beta sequences accurately predicted the HLA-A and HLA-B alleles for most subjects in the first cohort.

Notes on this clone: Its antigen is currently not known. No base quality information exists; no much larger clone differs at one position.

The sequence came from a woman in her 30s in good health and CMV-seropositive. The sequenced sample was PBMCs.

The bases are TGTGCCAGCAGTGGGGGACAGGGAGTAGATGGAAACACCATATATTTT. Its coded protein is CASSGGQGVDGNTIYF. The chain is encoded by TRBV27 joined to TRBJ1-3; TRBD1 fits 9 bases in the junction. V lost 5 bases and J lost 3 bases, and the count of bases not matched to a germline gene is 8. The germline V gene (reference sequence) provides CDR1 MNHEY and CDR2 SMNVEV. From the cysteine up to the phenylalanine, the CDR3 has a length of 16 residues. Only the CDR3 DNA is retained, 48 bases long and in frame from the first base.